Detailed here is one T cell receptor (beta chain). The sample belongs to a study of yellow fever vaccine responses in identical twins. The J segment lost 4 bases and the V segment lost 5 bases, leaving 6 bases of the junction unmatched. CDR3 length equals 15 residues. Germline values: CDR1 DFQATT, CDR2 SNEGSKA (reference sequence). A single record per CDR3 protein comes from TCRdb applying MiXCR to the RT-PCR reads. The table lists approximately 17,000 distinct CDR3 sequences, roughly 70% of them singletons. The rearrangement links TRBV20-1 to TRBJ2-3, with 13 positions matching TRBD2. This TCR came from a woman under 30 who received the yellow fever vaccine. Sequences were derived from T cells from blood (PBMCs), unsorted or a sorted subset (not recorded which), sampled before or after yellow fever vaccination (not recorded which). CDR3 in amino acids: CSARLAGGHPDTQYF. For the CDR3, the DNA is TGCAGTGCTCGACTAGCGGGGGGCCACCCAGATACGCAGTATTTT.